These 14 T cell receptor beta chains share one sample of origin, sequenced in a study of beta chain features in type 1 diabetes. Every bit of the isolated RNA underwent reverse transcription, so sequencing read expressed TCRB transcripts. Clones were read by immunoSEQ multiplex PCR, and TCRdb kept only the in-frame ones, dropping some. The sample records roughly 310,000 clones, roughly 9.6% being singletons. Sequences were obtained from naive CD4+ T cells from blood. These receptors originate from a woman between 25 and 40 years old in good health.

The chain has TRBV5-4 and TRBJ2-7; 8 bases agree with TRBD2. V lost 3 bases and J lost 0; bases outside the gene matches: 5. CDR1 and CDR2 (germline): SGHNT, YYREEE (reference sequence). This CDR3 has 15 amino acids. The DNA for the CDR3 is TGTGCCAGCAGCTCCGTAGCGGGAAGCTCCTACGAGCAGTACTTC. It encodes CASSSVAGSSYEQYF.

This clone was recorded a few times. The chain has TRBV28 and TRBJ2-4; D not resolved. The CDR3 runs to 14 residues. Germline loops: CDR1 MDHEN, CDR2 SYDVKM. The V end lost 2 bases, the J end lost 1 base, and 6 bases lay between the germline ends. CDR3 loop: CASSLPSAKNIQYF. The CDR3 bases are TGTGCCAGCAGTTTACCGTCCGCCAAAAACATTCAGTACTTC.

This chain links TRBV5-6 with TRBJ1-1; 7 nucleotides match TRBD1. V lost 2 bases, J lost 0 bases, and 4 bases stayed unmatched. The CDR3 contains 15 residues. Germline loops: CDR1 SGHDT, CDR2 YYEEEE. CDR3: CASSLGQAMNTEAFF. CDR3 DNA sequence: TGTGCCAGCAGCTTAGGACAGGCCATGAACACTGAAGCTTTCTTT. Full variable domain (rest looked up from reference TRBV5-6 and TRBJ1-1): DAGVTQSPTHLIKTRGQQVTLRCSPKSGHDTVSWYQQALGQGPQFIFQYYEEEERQRGNFPDRFSGHQFPNYSSELNVNALLLGDSALYLCASSLGQAMNTEAFFGQGTRLTVV.

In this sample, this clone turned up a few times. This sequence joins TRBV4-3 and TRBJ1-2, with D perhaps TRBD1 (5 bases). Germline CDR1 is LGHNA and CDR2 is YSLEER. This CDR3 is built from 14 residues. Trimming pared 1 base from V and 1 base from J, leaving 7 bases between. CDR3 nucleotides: TGCGCCAGCAGCCAAGCAGACAGTAACTATGGCTACACCTTC. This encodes CASSQADSNYGYTF.

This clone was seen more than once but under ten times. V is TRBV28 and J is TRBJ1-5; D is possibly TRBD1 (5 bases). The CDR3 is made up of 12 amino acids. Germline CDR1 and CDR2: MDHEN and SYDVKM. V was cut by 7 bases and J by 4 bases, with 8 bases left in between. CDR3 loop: CASTPGNQPQHF. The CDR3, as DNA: TGTGCCAGCACGCCAGGGAATCAGCCCCAGCATTTT.

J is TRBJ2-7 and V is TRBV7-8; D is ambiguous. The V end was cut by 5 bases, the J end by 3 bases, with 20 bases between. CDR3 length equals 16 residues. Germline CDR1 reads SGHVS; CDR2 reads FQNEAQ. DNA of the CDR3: TGTGCCAGCAGCGAGGCCCTTGCCGGGTGGAACTACGAGCAGTACTTC. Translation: CASSEALAGWNYEQYF.

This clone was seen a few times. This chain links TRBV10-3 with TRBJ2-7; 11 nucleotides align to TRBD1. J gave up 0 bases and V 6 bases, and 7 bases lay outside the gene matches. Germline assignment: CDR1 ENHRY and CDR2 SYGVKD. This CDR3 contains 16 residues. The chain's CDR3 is CAISSTGTGGSYEQYF. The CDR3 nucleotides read TGTGCCATCAGCTCCACAGGGACAGGGGGCTCCTACGAGCAGTACTTC.

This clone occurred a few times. The CDR3 region has the DNA TGTGCCAGCTCACTGGGACTTGGCGGCTCCGAGCAGTACTTC. Translation: CASSLGLGGSEQYF. This chain joins TRBV18 and TRBJ2-7; the D gene is possibly TRBD2 (6 bases). This CDR3 contains 14 residues. Trimming removed 4 bases from V and 6 bases from J, with 16 bases in between. Germline V gives CDR1 KGHSH, CDR2 LQKENI.

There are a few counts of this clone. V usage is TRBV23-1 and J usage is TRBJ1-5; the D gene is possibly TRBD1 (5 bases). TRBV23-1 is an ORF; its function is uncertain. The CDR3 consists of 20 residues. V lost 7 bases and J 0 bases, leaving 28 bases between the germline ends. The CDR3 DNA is TGCGCCAGCATCCTTATCGGAGGGCGCAGGGAGGATTATAGCAATCAGCCCCAGCATTTT. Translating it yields CASILIGGRREDYSNQPQHF.

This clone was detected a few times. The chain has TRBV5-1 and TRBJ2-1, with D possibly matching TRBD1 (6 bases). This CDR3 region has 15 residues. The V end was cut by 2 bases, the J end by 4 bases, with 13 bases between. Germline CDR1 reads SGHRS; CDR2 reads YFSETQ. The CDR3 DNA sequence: TGCGCCAGCAGCTTTGGGGGCCGCACTTACAATGAGCAGTTCTTC. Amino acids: CASSFGGRTYNEQFF. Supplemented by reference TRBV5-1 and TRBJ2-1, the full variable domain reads KAGVTQTPRYLIKTRGQQVTLSCSPISGHRSVSWYQQTPGQGLQFLFEYFSETQRNKGNFPGRFSGRQFSNSRSEMNVSTLELGDSALYLCASSFGGRTYNEQFFGPGTRLTVL.

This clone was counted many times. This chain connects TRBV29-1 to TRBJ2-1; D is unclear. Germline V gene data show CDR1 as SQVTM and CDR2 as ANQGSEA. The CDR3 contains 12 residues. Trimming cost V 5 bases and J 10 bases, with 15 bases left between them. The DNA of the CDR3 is TGCAGCGTTCCTTTTCCCTCGTTGGAGCAGTTCTTC. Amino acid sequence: CSVPFPSLEQFF.

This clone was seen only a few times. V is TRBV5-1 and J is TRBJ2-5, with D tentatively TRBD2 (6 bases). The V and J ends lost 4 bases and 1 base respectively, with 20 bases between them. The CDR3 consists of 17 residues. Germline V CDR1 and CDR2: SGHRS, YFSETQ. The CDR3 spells CASSTRSLTSSQETQYF. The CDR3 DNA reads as TGCGCCAGCAGCACTAGGTCTCTCACTAGCAGCCAAGAGACCCAGTACTTC.

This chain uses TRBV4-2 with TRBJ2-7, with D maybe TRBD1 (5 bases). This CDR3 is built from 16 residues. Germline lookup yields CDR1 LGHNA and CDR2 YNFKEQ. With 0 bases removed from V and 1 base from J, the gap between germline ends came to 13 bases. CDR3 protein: CASSQEGRARSYEQYF. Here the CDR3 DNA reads TGTGCCAGCAGCCAAGAGGGCAGGGCGCGGTCCTACGAGCAGTACTTC.

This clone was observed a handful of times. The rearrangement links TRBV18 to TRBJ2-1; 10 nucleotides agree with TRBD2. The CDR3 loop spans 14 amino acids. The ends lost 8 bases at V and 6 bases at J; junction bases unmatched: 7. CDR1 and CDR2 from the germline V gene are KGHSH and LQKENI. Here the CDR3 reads CASASGSGGNEQFF. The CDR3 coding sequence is TGTGCCAGCGCTAGCGGGAGTGGGGGCAATGAGCAGTTCTTC.